This T cell receptor beta chain was identified in a study of blood T cell repertoires in COVID-19. Study-level background: Italy, Spain and the United States were the sources of the convalescent and acute COVID-19 samples.

Trimming at V came to 1 base and at J to 3 bases, leaving 6 bases not matched to a gene. The CDR3 covers 17 residues. CDR1 is SGHTA and CDR2 is FQGTGA in the germline V gene. As processed by the authors: The authors estimated nucleated cell counts from reference gene primer amplification. The assay was immunoSEQ multiplex PCR, and TCRdb's table has in-frame clones only and misses some. The V and J calls and clone size are taken from that table; D and trimming were inferred from the DNA. The table records hundreds of thousands of clones, approximately 90% of them present only once. Enrolled through a virtual design, the participants were between roughly 18 and 89 years of age and came from 24 US areas.

Sequenced input: PBMCs or T cells enriched from blood (not recorded which). The receptor comes from a man aged 45-60 years who had been exposed to COVID-19. The chain is built from TRBV7-3 and TRBJ2-3; 11 bases are shared with TRBD2. CDR3 loop: CASSLRRLAGGTDTQYF. DNA of the CDR3: TGTGCCAGCAGCTTAAGACGGCTAGCGGGGGGTACAGATACGCAGTATTTT.